One and the same sample provided the 19 T cell receptor beta chains below, sequenced in a study of T cell responses to AZD1222 COVID-19 vaccine. Data came from immunoSEQ multiplex PCR; TCRdb stores just in-frame clones and leaves some out. The table has roughly 150,000 clones, approximately 90% seen once. Sequencing was performed on peripheral blood, taken 28 days after the second AZD1222 dose. These receptors originate from an adult who received the AZD1222 COVID-19 vaccine.

The rearrangement uses TRBV12-3 or TRBV12-4 and TRBJ2-1; TRBD1 or TRBD2 may be the D gene (5 bases each). This CDR3 is 13 amino acids long. Trimming left V 5 bases short and J 9 bases short, with 14 bases between. The CDR3 bases are TGTGCCAGCAGTCCCTACTTTGGGGGTGAGCAGTTCTTC. It specifies CASSPYFGGEQFF.

The chain couples TRBV5-1 to TRBJ1-6; TRBD1 agrees at 7 bases. The CDR3 sequence is 15 residues long. Per the germline V gene, CDR1 is SGHRS and CDR2 is YFSETQ. V trimming: 4 bases; J trimming: 5 bases; junction bases outside the gene matches: 6. The CDR3 spells CASSGPGTDNSPLHF. CDR3 sequence (DNA): TGCGCCAGCAGCGGACCCGGGACAGATAATTCACCCCTCCACTTT.

The chain employs TRBV5-4 and TRBJ1-1; possibly TRBD1 for D (5 bases). The V gene's germline CDR1 is SGHNT and CDR2 YYREEE (reference sequence). The CDR3 is made up of 15 amino acids. Trimming shortened V by 3 bases and J by 0 bases, and 12 bases separated the two germline ends. For the CDR3, the DNA is TGTGCCAGCAGCTCTCCGACAGAGTTGAACACTGAAGCTTTCTTT. Translated: CASSSPTELNTEAFF.

The CDR3 protein is CASRTGAYTGELFF. Here the CDR3 DNA reads TGTGCCAGCAGGACAGGGGCGTACACCGGGGAGCTGTTTTTT. The V and J genes are TRBV27 and TRBJ2-2; 8 nucleotides align to TRBD1. Germline V gene sequence: CDR1 MNHEY, CDR2 SMNVEV (reference sequence). Trimming took 6 bases from V and 3 from J; bases not matched to a gene: 3. The CDR3 is 14 amino acids.

The genes are TRBV2 and TRBJ2-3, with 7 positions matching TRBD2. Germline lookup yields CDR1 SNHLY and CDR2 FYNNEI. V lost 8 bases, J lost 2 bases, and 10 bases stayed unmatched. The CDR3 contains 15 residues. The CDR3 nucleotides are TGTGCCAGCGAGAGCCGGGACTATTACACAGATACGCAGTATTTT. It codes for CASESRDYYTDTQYF.

The chain employs TRBV18 and TRBJ1-1; weak D call: TRBD1 (6 bases). V was clipped by 3 bases and J by 3 bases, with 11 bases between them. Germline V gives CDR1 KGHSH, CDR2 LQKENI. This CDR3 spans 14 amino acids. The CDR3: CASSPTNRDTEAFF. In DNA form, the CDR3 reads TGTGCCAGCTCACCGACTAACAGGGACACTGAAGCTTTCTTT.

The chain links TRBV18 to TRBJ1-4; weak D call: TRBD1 (5 bases). Germline CDR1 is KGHSH and CDR2 is LQKENI. The CDR3 is 15 residues long. V lost 3 bases and J 8 bases, leaving 16 bases between the germline ends. CDR3 protein: CASSPGTGSREKLFF. In DNA, the CDR3 is TGTGCCAGCTCACCGGGGACGGGAAGTAGGGAAAAACTGTTTTTT.

The chain employs TRBV6-2 or TRBV6-3 and TRBJ1-5; possibly TRBD1 for D (6 bases). The germline CDR1 and CDR2 sequences are MNHEY and SVGEGT. The V end was cut by 6 bases, the J end by 6 bases, with 9 bases between. The CDR3 sequence is 12 residues long. The CDR3 spells CASSNRVQPQHF. Written as DNA, the CDR3 is TGTGCCAGCAGCAACAGGGTTCAGCCCCAGCATTTT.

V gene TRBV25-1 combines with J gene TRBJ1-4, with D possibly matching TRBD1 (5 bases). From germline, CDR1 is MGHDK and CDR2 SYGVNS. Trimming stripped 1 base from V and 8 bases from J, with 14 bases between. The CDR3 extends over 15 amino acids. As DNA, the CDR3 is TGTGCCAGCAGTGAATCCGGCAGGGTGGGAGAAAAACTGTTTTTT. Its protein is CASSESGRVGEKLFF.

This chain joins TRBV2 and TRBJ1-4; TRBD1 matches at 7 bases. CDR1 and CDR2 (germline): SNHLY, FYNNEI. The CDR3 is 14 residues long. V lost 5 bases, J lost 8 bases, and 8 bases stayed unmatched. CDR3 nucleotides: TGTGCCAGCAGTACAGGGGAGGGATGGGAAAAACTGTTTTTT. This gives the protein CASSTGEGWEKLFF.

The V gene is TRBV11-3, the J gene TRBJ2-2; D may be TRBD2 (5 bases). The CDR3 spans 18 residues. From germline, CDR1 is SGHNT and CDR2 YENEEA. The V end was cut by 2 bases, the J end by 0 bases, with 16 bases between. CDR3 residues: CASSLFPGEGANTGELFF. The CDR3 nucleotides read TGTGCCAGCAGCTTATTCCCCGGTGAGGGCGCGAACACCGGGGAGCTGTTTTTT.

The J gene is TRBJ1-2, the V gene TRBV27, with 8 bases aligning to TRBD1. This CDR3 has 15 residues. The V gene end was trimmed by 4 bases and the J gene end by 4 bases; junction bases not matched to a gene: 8. Germline V gene lookup returns CDR1 MNHEY and CDR2 SMNVEV (reference sequence). This chain's CDR3 is CASSYSDRGGYGYTF. In DNA form, the CDR3 reads TGTGCCAGCAGTTACTCAGACAGGGGCGGCTATGGCTACACCTTC.

This clone was seen a few times. The chain is built from TRBV10-1 and TRBJ2-2; D unresolved. Looked up from germline, CDR1 is WNHNN and CDR2 is SYGVQD (reference sequence). Trimming shortened V by 2 bases and J by 1 base, and 5 bases separated the two germline ends. This CDR3 is 14 amino acids long. CDR3: CASSETRNTGELFF. CDR3 DNA: TGCGCCAGCAGTGAGACCAGGAACACCGGGGAGCTGTTTTTT.

This chain links TRBV7-6 with TRBJ2-1, with TRBD2 identical over 10 bases. With V trimmed by 5 bases and J by 4 bases, 5 bases remained unmatched. CDR1 is SGHVS and CDR2 is FNYEAQ in the germline V gene. CDR3 size: 15 residues. CDR3 amino acids: CASSPSGGAYNEQFF. The CDR3 nucleotides read TGTGCCAGCAGCCCCAGCGGGGGGGCGTACAATGAGCAGTTCTTC.

The chain employs TRBV18 and TRBJ1-1; maybe TRBD1 (5 bases). There are 15 residues in the CDR3. Looked up from germline, CDR1 is KGHSH and CDR2 is LQKENI. With 4 bases removed from V and 1 base from J, the gap between germline ends came to 13 bases. The CDR3 coding sequence is TGTGCCAGCTCACGGGGGGGAGGTCAGAACACTGAAGCTTTCTTT. Translating gives CASSRGGGQNTEAFF.

V is TRBV5-8 and J is TRBJ1-5; possible D gene TRBD1, 5 bases. The germline CDR1 and CDR2 sequences are SGHTS and YDEGEE. V lost 3 bases to trimming and J lost 7 bases, with 17 bases between them. The CDR3 consists of 15 residues. The CDR3 DNA reads TGTGCCAGCAGCTGGTTCGACAGCCTTGTGCAGCCCCAGCATTTT. Translating gives CASSWFDSLVQPQHF.

The CDR3: CASSNRNKEQYF. The CDR3 bases are TGTGCCAGCAGCAATCGGAATAAAGAGCAGTACTTC. The V call is TRBV21-1, the J call TRBJ2-7. TRBV21-1 counts as a pseudogene. The CDR3 has 12 amino acids.

J is TRBJ1-2 and V is TRBV6-5; maybe TRBD1 (6 bases). Between the trimmed V and J ends, which lost 2 bases and 6 bases, there was a span of 13 bases. CDR3 length: 14 amino acids. From germline, CDR1 is MNHEY and CDR2 SVGAGI. CDR3 sequence reads: CASSYGGAIDGYTF. CDR3 DNA sequence: TGTGCCAGCAGTTACGGGGGGGCTATCGATGGCTACACCTTC.

In DNA, the CDR3 is TGTGCCAGCAACGGGGTCGAGAGGTTCTTC. This sequence encodes CASNGVERFF. This sequence joins TRBV12-3 or TRBV12-4 and TRBJ2-1, with D perhaps TRBD2 (5 bases). The V end lost 7 bases, the J end lost 15 bases, and 13 bases lay between the germline ends. The CDR3 is 10 residues long.